Listed below are T cell receptor beta chains from one sample, sequenced in a study of T cell responses to AZD1222 COVID-19 vaccine. TCRdb's table, derived via immunoSEQ multiplex PCR, lists solely in-frame clones and lacks some. The sample includes some 140,000 clones, 88% seen only once; the top ten take around 3%. The material was peripheral blood, obtained on day 0 of AZD1222 vaccination. The receptor set was obtained from an adult in good health. Both conserved end residues are part of each CDR3. D genes are given only for firm matches. Clone size is shown for a subset of rows, as once, few, many or a class of expanded clone.

j_call: TRBJ2-6; d_call: -; v_call: TRBV11-2; clone_size: -; cdr3_aa: CASSRLTGSGANVLTF; cdr3_nt: TGTGCCAGCAGCCGTCTTACGGGTTCTGGGGCCAACGTCCTGACTTTC
j_call: TRBJ2-3; d_call: TRBD2; v_call: TRBV5-1; clone_size: -; cdr3_aa: CASSGTSGATDTQYF; cdr3_nt: TGCGCCAGCAGCGGAACTAGCGGGGCAACAGATACGCAGTATTTT
j_call: TRBJ1-1; d_call: -; v_call: TRBV18; clone_size: -; cdr3_aa: CASSPNQDTEAFF; cdr3_nt: TGTGCCAGCTCACCTAACCAGGACACTGAAGCTTTCTTT
j_call: TRBJ1-5; d_call: -; v_call: TRBV10-3; clone_size: -; cdr3_aa: CAIRAQVGGSNQPQHF; cdr3_nt: TGTGCCATCAGGGCCCAGGTAGGGGGTAGCAATCAGCCCCAGCATTTT
j_call: TRBJ2-3; d_call: -; v_call: TRBV18; clone_size: -; cdr3_aa: CASSLNEGTQYF; cdr3_nt: TGTGCCAGCTCCCTAAACGAGGGTACGCAGTATTTT
j_call: TRBJ1-4; d_call: TRBD1; v_call: TRBV5-5; clone_size: -; cdr3_aa: CASSSGTGGGKLFF; cdr3_nt: TGTGCCAGCAGTTCCGGGACAGGGGGCGGAAAACTGTTTTTT
j_call: TRBJ1-1; d_call: -; v_call: TRBV5-1; clone_size: -; cdr3_aa: CASSLARSNTEAFF; cdr3_nt: TGCGCCAGCAGCTTGGCCAGGTCGAACACTGAAGCTTTCTTT
j_call: TRBJ1-6; d_call: -; v_call: TRBV6-5; clone_size: -; cdr3_aa: CASSGGNSPLHF; cdr3_nt: TGTGCCAGCAGCGGGGGGAATTCACCCCTCCACTTT
j_call: TRBJ1-1; d_call: -; v_call: TRBV9; clone_size: -; cdr3_aa: CASSLSGTPATEAFF; cdr3_nt: TGTGCCAGCAGCCTCTCGGGGACCCCTGCCACTGAAGCTTTCTTT
j_call: TRBJ1-1; d_call: -; v_call: TRBV13; clone_size: -; cdr3_aa: CASSLRGTEAFF; cdr3_nt: TGTGCCAGCAGCCTCAGAGGGACTGAAGCTTTCTTT
j_call: TRBJ2-3; d_call: TRBD2; v_call: TRBV15; clone_size: -; cdr3_aa: CATSRDPGGYTDTQYF; cdr3_nt: TGTGCCACCAGCAGAGATCCGGGGGGATACACAGATACGCAGTATTTT
j_call: TRBJ1-6; d_call: -; v_call: TRBV2; clone_size: once; cdr3_aa: CASSSGVSYNSPLHF; cdr3_nt: TGTGCCAGCAGTTCAGGGGTCTCCTATAATTCACCCCTCCACTTT
j_call: TRBJ2-1; d_call: TRBD2; v_call: TRBV19; clone_size: -; cdr3_aa: CASSPAAGIYNEQFF; cdr3_nt: TGTGCCAGCTCCCCGGCAGCGGGAATTTACAATGAGCAGTTCTTC
j_call: TRBJ2-7; d_call: -; v_call: TRBV15; clone_size: -; cdr3_aa: CATSRVSYRAYEQYF; cdr3_nt: TGTGCCACCAGCAGAGTATCGTACAGAGCCTACGAGCAGTACTTC
j_call: TRBJ1-2; d_call: -; v_call: TRBV29-1; clone_size: -; cdr3_aa: CSVEDLARPGNYGYTF; cdr3_nt: TGCAGCGTTGAAGATCTAGCGCGGCCGGGGAACTATGGCTACACCTTC
j_call: TRBJ1-6; d_call: -; v_call: TRBV2; clone_size: -; cdr3_aa: CASSGEGLNNSPLHF; cdr3_nt: TGTGCCAGCTCTGGTGAGGGGTTGAATAATTCACCCCTCCACTTT
j_call: TRBJ1-4; d_call: -; v_call: TRBV2; clone_size: -; cdr3_aa: CASSDHGSNEKLFF; cdr3_nt: TGTGCCAGCAGTGATCATGGGAGTAATGAAAAACTGTTTTTT
j_call: TRBJ1-2; d_call: -; v_call: TRBV12-3/TRBV12-4; clone_size: -; cdr3_aa: CASSLTINYGYTF; cdr3_nt: TGTGCCAGCAGTTTAACGATAAACTATGGCTACACCTTC
j_call: TRBJ1-2; d_call: TRBD1; v_call: TRBV7-2; clone_size: -; cdr3_aa: CASSQDRGESYGYTF; cdr3_nt: TGTGCCAGCAGCCAAGACAGGGGCGAGAGTTATGGCTACACCTTC
j_call: TRBJ1-3; d_call: -; v_call: TRBV6-6; clone_size: -; cdr3_aa: CATVFSGNTIYF; cdr3_nt: TGTGCCACCGTTTTCTCTGGAAACACCATATATTTT
j_call: TRBJ2-2; d_call: TRBD2; v_call: TRBV5-1; clone_size: -; cdr3_aa: CASSRQLTSGGAVAGELFF; cdr3_nt: TGCGCCAGCAGCCGACAGCTGACTAGCGGGGGGGCCGTGGCCGGGGAGCTGTTTTTT
j_call: TRBJ1-1; d_call: -; v_call: TRBV7-9; clone_size: few; cdr3_aa: CASSLDTGTEAFF; cdr3_nt: TGTGCCAGCAGCTTAGATACCGGCACTGAAGCTTTCTTT
j_call: TRBJ1-2; d_call: -; v_call: TRBV2; clone_size: -; cdr3_aa: CASSQIIAGEGYTF; cdr3_nt: TGTGCCAGCAGTCAAATCATAGCTGGGGAAGGCTACACCTTC